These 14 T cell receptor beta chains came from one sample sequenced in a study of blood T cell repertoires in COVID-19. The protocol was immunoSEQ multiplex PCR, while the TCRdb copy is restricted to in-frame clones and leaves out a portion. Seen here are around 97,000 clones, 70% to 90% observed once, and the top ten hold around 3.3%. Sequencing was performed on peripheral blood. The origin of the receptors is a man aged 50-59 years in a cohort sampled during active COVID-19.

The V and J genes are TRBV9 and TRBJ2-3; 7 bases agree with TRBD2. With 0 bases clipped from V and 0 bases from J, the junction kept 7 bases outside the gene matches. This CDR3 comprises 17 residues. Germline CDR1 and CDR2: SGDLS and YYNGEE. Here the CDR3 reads CASSVGVSGLSTDTQYF. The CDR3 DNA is TGTGCCAGCAGCGTAGGGGTTAGCGGGCTTAGCACAGATACGCAGTATTTT. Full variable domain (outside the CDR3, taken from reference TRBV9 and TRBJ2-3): DSGVTQTPKHLITATGQRVTLRCSPRSGDLSVYWYQQSLDQGLQFLIQYYNGEERAKGNILERFSAQQFPDLHSELNLSSLELGDSALYFCASSVGVSGLSTDTQYFGPGTRLTVL.

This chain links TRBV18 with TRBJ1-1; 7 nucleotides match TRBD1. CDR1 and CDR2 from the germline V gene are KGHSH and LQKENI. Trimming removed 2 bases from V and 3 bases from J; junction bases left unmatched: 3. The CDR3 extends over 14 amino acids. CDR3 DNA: TGTGCCAGCTCACCAGAGGGGGCGTACACTGAAGCTTTCTTT. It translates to CASSPEGAYTEAFF.

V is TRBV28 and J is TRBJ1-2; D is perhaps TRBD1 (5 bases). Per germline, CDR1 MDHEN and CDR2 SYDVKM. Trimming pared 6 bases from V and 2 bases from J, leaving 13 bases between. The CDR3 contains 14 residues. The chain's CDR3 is CASRGQGVNYGYTF. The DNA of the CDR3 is TGTGCCAGCAGAGGACAAGGGGTGAACTATGGCTACACCTTC.

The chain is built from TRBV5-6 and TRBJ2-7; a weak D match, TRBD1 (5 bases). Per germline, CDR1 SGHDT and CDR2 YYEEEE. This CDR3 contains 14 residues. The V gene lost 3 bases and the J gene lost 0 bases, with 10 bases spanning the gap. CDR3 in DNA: TGTGCCAGCAGCTCGTTGACAGCCTCCTACGAGCAGTACTTC. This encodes CASSSLTASYEQYF.

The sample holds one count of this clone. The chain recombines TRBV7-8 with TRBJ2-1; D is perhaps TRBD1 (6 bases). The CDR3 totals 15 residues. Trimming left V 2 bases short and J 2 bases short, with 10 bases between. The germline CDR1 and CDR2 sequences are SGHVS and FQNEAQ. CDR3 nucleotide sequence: TGTGCCAGCAGCTTAAGGGACATACCCTACAATGAGCAGTTCTTC. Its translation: CASSLRDIPYNEQFF.

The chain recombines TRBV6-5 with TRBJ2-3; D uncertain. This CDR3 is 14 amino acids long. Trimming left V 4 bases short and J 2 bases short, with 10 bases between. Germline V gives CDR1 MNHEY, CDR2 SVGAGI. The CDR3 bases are TGTGCCAGCAGTTCCCTACCCATCACAGATACGCAGTATTTT. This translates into CASSSLPITDTQYF.

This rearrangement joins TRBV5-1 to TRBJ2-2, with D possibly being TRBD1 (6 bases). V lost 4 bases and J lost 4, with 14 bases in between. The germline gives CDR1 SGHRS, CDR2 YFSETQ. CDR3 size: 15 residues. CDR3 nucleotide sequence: TGCGCCAGCAGCGGCACAGGGAAGGGCACCGGGGAGCTGTTTTTT. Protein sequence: CASSGTGKGTGELFF.

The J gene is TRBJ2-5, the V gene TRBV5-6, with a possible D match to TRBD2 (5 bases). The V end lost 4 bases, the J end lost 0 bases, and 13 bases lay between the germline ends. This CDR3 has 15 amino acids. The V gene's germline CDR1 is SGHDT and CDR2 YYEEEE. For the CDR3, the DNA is TGTGCCAGCAGCCGGATTTCGGGGTACCAAGAGACCCAGTACTTC. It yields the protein CASSRISGYQETQYF.

The CDR3 DNA follows: TGCGCCAGCAGCCTGAGGACAGGGCAGGGGGAAAAACTGTTTTTT. Translated, it gives CASSLRTGQGEKLFF. J is TRBJ1-4 and V is TRBV4-1; 8 bases fit TRBD1. CDR1 is MGHRA, CDR2 YSYEKL, per germline. V dropped 4 bases and J dropped 8; count of bases not matched to a gene: 9. The CDR3 has 15 amino acids.

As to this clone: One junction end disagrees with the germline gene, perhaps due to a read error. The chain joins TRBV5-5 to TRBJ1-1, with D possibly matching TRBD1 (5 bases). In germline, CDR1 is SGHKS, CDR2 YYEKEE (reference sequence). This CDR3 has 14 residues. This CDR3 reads CASNLGSGKGEAFF. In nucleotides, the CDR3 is TGTGCCAGCAACTTGGGGTCAGGGAAGGGTGAAGCTTTCTTT.

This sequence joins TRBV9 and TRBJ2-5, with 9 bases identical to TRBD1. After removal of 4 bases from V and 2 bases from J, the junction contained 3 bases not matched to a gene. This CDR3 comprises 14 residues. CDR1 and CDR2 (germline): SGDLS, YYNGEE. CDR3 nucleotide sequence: TGTGCCAGCAGCTCGGGACAGGGACAAGAGACCCAGTACTTC. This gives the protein CASSSGQGQETQYF.

CDR3 bases: TGCGCCAGCAGCTTAGACAGCCCCTACGAGCAGTACTTC. This gives the protein CASSLDSPYEQYF. The V call is TRBV5-1, the J call TRBJ2-7, with D possibly matching TRBD1 (5 bases). The germline CDR1 and CDR2 sequences are SGHRS and YFSETQ. CDR3 size: 13 residues. Trimming shortened V by 2 bases and J by 2 bases, and 8 bases separated the two germline ends.

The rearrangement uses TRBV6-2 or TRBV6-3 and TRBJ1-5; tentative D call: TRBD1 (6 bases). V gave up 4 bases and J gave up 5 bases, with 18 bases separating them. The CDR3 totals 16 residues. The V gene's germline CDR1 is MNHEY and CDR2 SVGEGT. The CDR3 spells CASSSEEQGRDQPQHF. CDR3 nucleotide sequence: TGTGCCAGCAGTTCCGAGGAACAGGGTAGGGATCAGCCCCAGCATTTT.

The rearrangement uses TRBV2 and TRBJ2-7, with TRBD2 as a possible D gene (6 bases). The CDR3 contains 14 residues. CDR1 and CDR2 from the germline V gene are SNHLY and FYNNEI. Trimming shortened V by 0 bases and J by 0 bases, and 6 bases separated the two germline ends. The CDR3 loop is CASSEAGGSYEQYF. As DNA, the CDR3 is TGTGCCAGCAGTGAAGCGGGAGGCTCCTACGAGCAGTACTTC.